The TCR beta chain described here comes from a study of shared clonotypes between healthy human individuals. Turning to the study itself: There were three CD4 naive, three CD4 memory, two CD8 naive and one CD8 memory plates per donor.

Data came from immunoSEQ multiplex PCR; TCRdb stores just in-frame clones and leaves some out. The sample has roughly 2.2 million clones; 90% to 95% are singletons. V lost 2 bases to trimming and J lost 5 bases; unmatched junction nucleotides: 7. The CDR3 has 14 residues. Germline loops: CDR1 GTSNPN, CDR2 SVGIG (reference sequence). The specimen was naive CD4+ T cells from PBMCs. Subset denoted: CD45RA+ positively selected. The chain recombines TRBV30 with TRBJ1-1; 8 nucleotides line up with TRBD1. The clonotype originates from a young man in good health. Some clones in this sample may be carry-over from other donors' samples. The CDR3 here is CAWSTGGMQTEAFF. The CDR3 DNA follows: TGTGCCTGGAGTACAGGGGGTATGCAGACTGAAGCTTTCTTT.